A single sample gave rise to the 20 T cell receptor beta chains below, sequenced in a study of regulatory T cells in long-lasting Graves disease. Time point indicated: newly diagnosed GD, antithyroid drugs for less than 3 months. From PBMCs, RNA was extracted and then used to make the TCR library. According to the study, TCR beta libraries were built with iRepertoire HTBI primers and CDR3-region Arm-PCR. TCRdb reprocessed the multiplex PCR reads with MiXCR, giving one entry per CDR3 protein. Altogether roughly 500,000 distinct CDR3 sequences are present, 13% being singletons, with the ten largest covering under 10%. Another study also made use of these data, one on T cells in Graves' hyperthyroidism and ophthalmopathy.

Sequencing used peripheral blood mononuclear cells (PBMCs), obtained at new diagnosis, from a patient treated with antithyroid drugs. The origin of the receptors is a young man with Graves disease.

This clonotype was seen ten or more times. The rearrangement uses TRBV27 and TRBJ2-3, with D unclear. The CDR3 is 16 amino acids. Germline CDR1 MNHEY, CDR2 SMNVEV (reference sequence). Trimming took 3 bases from V and 0 from J, leaving 13 bases between them. The DNA of the CDR3 is TGTGCCAGCAGTTTGGATCGGTATCAGAGCACAGATACGCAGTATTTT. Translated, it gives CASSLDRYQSTDTQYF.

In regard to this clonotype: Since no conserved phenylalanine or tryptophan closes the CDR3, a read error is the likely cause. The rearrangement uses TRBV5-1 and TRBJ2-5; D remains unclear. The CDR3 runs 11 residues. Germline V gene data show CDR1 as SGHRS and CDR2 as YFSETQ. Trimming pared 1 base from V and 2 bases from J, leaving 0 bases between. The CDR3 DNA sequence: TGCGCCAGCAGCTTGCAAGAGACCCAGTACCTC. Its translation is CASSLQETQYL.

This clonotype was observed at least ten times. The V call is TRBV20-1, the J call TRBJ1-5; D not resolved. The CDR3 has 13 residues. CDR1 and CDR2 (germline): DFQATT, SNEGSKA (reference sequence). The germline V and J ends were trimmed by 0 bases and 6 bases, with 9 bases remaining between them. CDR3 DNA: TGCAGTGCTAGAGATCTTGAGGCTCAGCCCCAGCATTTT. This translates into CSARDLEAQPQHF.

This chain links TRBV12-3 or TRBV12-4 with TRBJ2-7; D perhaps matches TRBD2 (5 bases). The CDR3 loop spans 15 amino acids. Trimming removed 6 bases at V and 0 bases at J, with 15 bases between. DNA for the CDR3: TGTGCCAGCAGCGTGCGGGCGGCGAGCTCCTACGAGCAGTACTTC. Protein product: CASSVRAASSYEQYF.

This clonotype was recorded a few times. The genes are TRBV18 and TRBJ2-5, with D perhaps TRBD1 (6 bases). Looked up from germline, CDR1 is KGHSH and CDR2 is LQKENI. V shed 2 bases and J shed 4 bases, with 8 bases lying between them. CDR3 length equals 13 residues. CDR3 nucleotide sequence: TGTGCCAGCTCACCAGGACAGCTAGAGACCCAGTACTTC. Translation: CASSPGQLETQYF.

This rearrangement joins TRBV14 to TRBJ2-3, with a tentative D call TRBD1 (5 bases). V was pared by 1 base and J by 4 bases, with 24 bases between. In germline, CDR1 is SGHDN, CDR2 FVKESK. The CDR3 is 19 residues long. Written as DNA, the CDR3 is TGTGCCAGCAGCCAAGCAATGGGGCCTAGTACCCTCCCGCCAGATACGCAGTATTTT. It encodes CASSQAMGPSTLPPDTQYF.

This chain connects TRBV6-1 to TRBJ2-7; D uncertain. This CDR3 has 15 amino acids. Germline CDR1 MNHNS, CDR2 SASEGT. Trimming removed 5 bases from V and 0 bases from J, with 14 bases in between. The CDR3 sequence: CASSTPLRFSYEQYF. CDR3 DNA: TGTGCCAGCAGTACCCCCTTGAGATTCTCCTACGAGCAGTACTTC.

This clonotype was counted between two and nine times. The chain combines TRBV19 with TRBJ2-1; D not resolved. The V gene lost 3 bases and the J gene lost 7 bases, with 13 bases spanning the gap. This CDR3 contains 14 residues. CDR1 and CDR2 (germline): LNHDA, SQIVND (reference sequence). CDR3 in amino acids: CASSMLRQLNEQFF. CDR3 bases: TGTGCCAGTAGTATGCTGAGGCAGCTAAATGAGCAGTTCTTC.

This clonotype has ten or more counts. The V gene is TRBV2, the J gene TRBJ2-2, with D uncertain. CDR3 length: 17 residues. The germline gives CDR1 SNHLY, CDR2 FYNNEI. V lost 3 bases and J lost 1, with 15 bases in between. The CDR3 is CASSESLPVMNTGELFF. The CDR3 DNA reads TGTGCCAGCAGTGAGTCACTCCCCGTGATGAACACCGGGGAGCTGTTTTTT.

This clonotype was observed many times. The rearrangement uses TRBV6-8 and TRBJ2-3; the D call may be TRBD1 or TRBD2 (6 bases each). There are 16 residues in the CDR3. CDR1 MNHGY and CDR2 SAAAGT come from the germline V gene. Trimming pared 10 bases from V and 0 bases from J, leaving 20 bases between. Here the CDR3 DNA reads TGTGCCACCCCGGGGGCGGTCAACTCTAGCACAGATACGCAGTATTTT. Its protein is CATPGAVNSSTDTQYF.

A few counts support this clonotype. The J gene is TRBJ2-1, the V gene TRBV7-9; 9 positions match TRBD1. V lost 5 bases to trimming and J lost 8 bases; unmatched junction nucleotides: 10. This CDR3 has 15 amino acids. Germline-derived CDR1 and CDR2 are SEHNR and FQNEAQ (reference sequence). This CDR3 is CASSIRQGERDEQFF. The CDR3 nucleotides are TGTGCCAGCAGCATACGACAGGGGGAAAGGGATGAGCAGTTCTTC.

This clonotype was seen a few times. This rearrangement joins TRBV5-1 to TRBJ1-4; D is unresolved. The CDR3 has 16 amino acids. Looked up from germline, CDR1 is SGHRS and CDR2 is YFSETQ. Trimming shortened V by 2 bases and J by 8 bases, and 19 bases separated the two germline ends. CDR3 residues: CASSLTFDEAGEKLFF. CDR3 DNA: TGCGCCAGCAGCTTAACCTTTGATGAGGCGGGCGAAAAACTGTTTTTT.

This clonotype was recorded many times. The chain carries TRBV20-1 and TRBJ1-2, with 9 bases fitting TRBD1. The CDR3 is 15 amino acids. V trimming: 3 bases; J trimming: 0 bases; junction bases outside the gene matches: 5. Germline values: CDR1 DFQATT, CDR2 SNEGSKA (reference sequence). CDR3 bases: TGCAGTGCTAGGGAGGGGACAGGGACTAACTATGGCTACACCTTC. Its translation: CSAREGTGTNYGYTF.

This clonotype was picked up a small number of times. This chain joins TRBV19 and TRBJ2-2, with TRBD2 matching 14 bases. The V gene's germline CDR1 is LNHDA and CDR2 SQIVND (reference sequence). This CDR3 spans 17 amino acids. V was clipped by 6 bases and J by 8 bases; unmatched bases: 11. The CDR3 coding sequence is TGTGCCAGTAGCGATCCGGGACTAGCGGGAGAAGAGGGGGAGCTGTTTTTT. As protein: CASSDPGLAGEEGELFF. Variable domain in full (rest from reference TRBV19 and TRBJ2-2): DGGITQSPKYLFRKEGQNVTLSCEQNLNHDAMYWYRQDPGQGLRLIYYSQIVNDFQKGDIAEGYSVSREKKESFPLTVTSAQKNPTAFYLCASSDPGLAGEEGELFFGEGSRLTVL.

This clonotype was seen at least ten times. V usage is TRBV2 and J usage is TRBJ2-7; D possibly corresponds to TRBD1 (6 bases). Trimming cost V 7 bases and J 2 bases, with 9 bases left between them. From germline, CDR1 is SNHLY and CDR2 FYNNEI. CDR3 length: 12 residues. CDR3 region: CASIEGAYEQYF. CDR3 bases: TGTGCCAGCATCGAGGGGGCCTACGAGCAGTACTTC. The full variable domain, completed using reference TRBV2 and TRBJ2-7, is EPEVTQTPSHQVTQMGQEVILRCVPISNHLYFYWYRQILGQKVEFLVSFYNNEISEKSEIFDDQFSVERPDGSNFTLKIRSTKLEDSAMYFCASIEGAYEQYFGPGTRLTVT.

There are many counts of this clonotype. The V and J genes are TRBV29-1 and TRBJ2-3, with 7 nucleotides matching TRBD2. Losses at the gene ends were 4 bases for V and 5 bases for J; bases not matched to a gene: 9. Germline CDR1 and CDR2: SQVTM and ANQGSEA. This CDR3 has 14 residues. The CDR3 coding sequence is TGCAGCGTTGGGGATATCGGGGAGGGAGATACGCAGTATTTT. It translates to CSVGDIGEGDTQYF.

The sample holds many counts of this clonotype. This sequence joins TRBV28 and TRBJ1-1; D unclear. Germline-derived CDR1 and CDR2 are MDHEN and SYDVKM. The V end was cut by 7 bases, the J end by 3 bases, with 12 bases between. The CDR3 consists of 13 residues. DNA for the CDR3: TGTGCCAGCATTCGGGGTGGCGACACTGAAGCTTTCTTT. Its translation is CASIRGGDTEAFF.

In this sample, this clonotype turned up many times. V and J are TRBV12-3 or TRBV12-4 and TRBJ2-5, with 8 bases fitting TRBD1. V shed 7 bases and J 1 base; nucleotides not matched to a gene: 5. The CDR3 covers 14 residues. The CDR3 is CASNQQGAQETQYF. In nucleotides, the CDR3 is TGTGCCAGCAACCAGCAGGGGGCCCAAGAGACCCAGTACTTC.

The V and J genes are TRBV28 and TRBJ1-4; D is unresolved. Germline V gene lookup returns CDR1 MDHEN and CDR2 SYDVKM. This CDR3 spans 14 amino acids. Trimming took 6 bases from V and 0 from J, leaving 8 bases between them. CDR3 residues: CASREGSTNEKLFF. CDR3 nucleotide sequence: TGTGCCAGCAGGGAGGGATCAACTAATGAAAAACTGTTTTTT.

This clonotype occurred many times. The chain joins TRBV12-3 or TRBV12-4 to TRBJ2-3; TRBD2 might be the D (6 bases). The CDR3 length is 16 residues. With 8 bases removed from V and 2 bases from J, the gap between germline ends came to 20 bases. The CDR3 DNA is TGTGCCAGCCGAAACAGTACGGGAGCTCTCACAGATACGCAGTATTTT. Protein: CASRNSTGALTDTQYF.